This TCR beta chain emerged from a study of identical twins (dated by TCRdb to the mid-2010s). Study-level background: TCR alpha and beta repertoires from monozygotic twins, unrelated adults of various ages and cord blood were deep-sequenced to test whether fetal clonotypes persist. To rule out contamination, replicate twin experiments were performed at different times with different library preparation protocols. Results and caveats for the whole study, not just this receptor: Invariant T cells such as MAIT and iNKT could partly confound zero-insertion analyses, though diverse VJ usage argued against this for most clonotypes. Because the same donors could not be followed over many years, the conclusions relied on cross-sectional statistical analysis. Fewer insertions were carried by abundant cord blood beta clonotypes, a similar but weaker trend appeared in young adult naive repertoires, and no such trend appeared in memory repertoires. Out-of-frame TCR alpha sequences shared between twins showed an excess of low generation-probability sequences compared with coincidental sharing between unrelated individuals. Excess twin sharing in beta out-of-frame sequences was weaker because fewer shared sequences lowered the signal-to-noise ratio. Out-of-frame TCR alpha sharing in monozygotic twins was systematically underestimated by recombination models, whereas sharing between unrelated individuals was in agreement with the recombination models.

Every donor in the study was a healthy Caucasian. The germline V gene supplies CDR1 SGHRS and CDR2 YFSETQ. V is reduced by 4 bases and J by 6 bases, leaving a spacing of 14 bases between them. Including the terminal cysteine and phenylalanine, the CDR3 comprises 14 residues. The kept DNA is CDR3 alone, 42 bases in frame from the first base. Libraries came from 5' RACE. TCRdb names Illumina HiSeq 2000 as the instrument used. A universal primer binding site was introduced by template switching, and a unique molecular identifier was present in the final cDNA, enabling accurate counting of TCR cDNA molecules. Specific primers in the conserved constant-segment region were used to synthesize first-strand cDNA for the TCR alpha and beta chains. To control for contamination, each cDNA library was double barcoded with a SMART-Mk sample barcode plus Illumina barcodes. TruSeq adapter sequences, together with Illumina sample barcodes, were added in two successive PCR steps. The TCR alpha and beta cDNA libraries were sequenced on the Illumina HiSeq platform using custom primers. Per the source publication's procedure: Raw reads were processed with MiGEC to extract unique molecular identifiers, and MiXCR was used to determine CDR3 positions. Recombination models were inferred per individual with the repgenHMM and IGoR tools using an EM algorithm. Shared clonotype analysis was performed with the tcR package in R, normalizing sharing by the product of cloneset sizes. To study raw recombination without the effects of thymic and clonal selection, out-of-frame nonproductive sequences were analyzed. The public reads were reprocessed in TCRdb via fastp at Q25 and MiXCR, keeping in-frame beta chains. Here each entry gathers all rows of one CDR3 protein and keeps the most common genes and DNA. The V and J calls and clone size come from TCRdb's table, not from the authors' own analysis. This sample has roughly 1.6 million distinct CDR3 sequences in its table, and about 30% of those were observed once. The top ten hold 0.25% to 0.3% of the sample.

This clonotype was observed a few times. Its antigen remains unidentified. No base quality information exists; no much larger clone differs at one position. The sample consisted of cord blood. This receptor was taken from a newborn girl in good health. The chain uses TRBV5-1 and TRBJ2-1; TRBD2 might be the D gene, on 6 matching bases. The bases are TGCGCCAGCAGCGGAGGAGGGCCCTCCAATGAGCAGTTCTTC. This encodes CASSGGGPSNEQFF.